What follows are 25 T cell receptor beta chains derived from one specimen sequenced in a study of blood T cell repertoires in COVID-19. TCRdb's table, derived via immunoSEQ multiplex PCR, lists solely in-frame clones and lacks some. The data show approximately 360,000 clones, about 90% seen once. Material: peripheral blood. The receptor source for this set is a man aged 40-50 years with acute or convalescent COVID-19.

The J gene is TRBJ1-2, the V gene TRBV15; D may be TRBD1 (5 bases). Between the trimmed V and J ends, which lost 1 base and 3 bases, there was a span of 9 bases. Germline CDR1 is LNHNV and CDR2 is YYDKDF (reference sequence). There are 14 residues in the CDR3. The CDR3 spells CATSRAWGDYGYTF. The DNA for the CDR3 is TGTGCCACCAGCAGAGCTTGGGGGGACTATGGCTACACCTTC.

J is TRBJ1-6 and V is TRBV6-6, with D possibly TRBD1 on 5 matching bases. The germline V gene has CDR1 MNHNY and CDR2 SVGAGI (reference sequence). The CDR3 contains 16 residues. V lost 5 bases and J lost 0, with 11 bases in between. CDR3 region: CASSPDISSYNSPLHF. CDR3 sequence (DNA): TGTGCCAGCAGTCCGGACATTAGCTCCTATAATTCACCCCTCCACTTT.

The J gene is TRBJ2-2, the V gene TRBV9, with 8 bases lining up with TRBD2. J lost 5 bases, V lost 4 bases, and 10 bases had no gene match. Germline V gives CDR1 SGDLS, CDR2 YYNGEE. The CDR3 has 16 residues. The CDR3 DNA sequence: TGTGCCAGCAGCTCCCGTACTAGCGGAGGGACCGGGGAGCTGTTTTTT. It yields the protein CASSSRTSGGTGELFF.

The genes are TRBV11-2 and TRBJ2-7; perhaps TRBD2 as D (6 bases). The V end was cut by 8 bases, the J end by 2 bases, with 16 bases between. Per the germline V gene, CDR1 is SGHAT and CDR2 is FQNNGV. This CDR3 comprises 14 residues. In nucleotides, the CDR3 is TGTGCCAGCCGTCGTGAACTAGCAGCCTACGAGCAGTACTTC. It encodes CASRRELAAYEQYF.

The CDR3 here is CASSSPSGSGDEQFF. The CDR3 coding sequence is TGTGCCAGCAGTTCTCCTAGTGGGTCGGGGGATGAGCAGTTCTTC. This chain links TRBV27 with TRBJ2-1, with D possibly TRBD2 on 6 matching bases. The CDR3 has 15 amino acids. V shed 4 bases and J shed 8 bases, with 18 bases lying between them. Germline CDR1 is MNHEY and CDR2 is SMNVEV (reference sequence).

The gene calls are TRBV5-4 and TRBJ1-4; D unclear. The CDR3 has 16 residues. V was trimmed by 0 bases and J by 1 base, leaving 10 bases between them. Germline CDR1 SGHNT, CDR2 YYREEE (reference sequence). In DNA form, the CDR3 reads TGTGCCAGCAGCTTGGAAGGGCGGGGAACTAATGAAAAACTGTTTTTT. Amino acid sequence: CASSLEGRGTNEKLFF. Using reference TRBV5-4 and TRBJ1-4 for the parts outside the CDR3, the full variable domain is ETGVTQSPTHLIKTRGQQVTLRCSSQSGHNTVSWYQQALGQGPQFIFQYYREEENGRGNFPPRFSGLQFPNYSSELNVNALELDDSALYLCASSLEGRGTNEKLFFGSGTQLSVL.

CDR3 protein: CASGGQGDYGYTF. The DNA of the CDR3 is TGTGCCAGCGGCGGACAGGGGGACTATGGCTACACCTTC. The gene calls are TRBV5-4 and TRBJ1-2; 10 positions match TRBD1. The germline gives CDR1 SGHNT, CDR2 YYREEE (reference sequence). The CDR3 totals 13 residues. Germline trimming cut 7 bases from V and 3 bases from J; bases unmatched to any gene: 3.

V gene TRBV19 combines with J gene TRBJ1-1; D gene uncertain. This CDR3 comprises 14 residues. V was clipped by 6 bases and J by 2 bases, with 13 bases between them. Germline values: CDR1 LNHDA, CDR2 SQIVND (reference sequence). This chain's CDR3 is CASRLRSRNTEAFF. As DNA, the CDR3 is TGTGCCAGTAGGCTAAGGAGTAGAAACACTGAAGCTTTCTTT.

This chain uses TRBV19 with TRBJ2-3; 12 positions match TRBD2. J lost 0 bases, V lost 5 bases, and 6 bases had no gene match. In germline, CDR1 is LNHDA, CDR2 SQIVND (reference sequence). The length of the CDR3 is 17 residues. The CDR3 DNA is TGTGCCAGTAGTCTGGGACTAGCGGGCTCTAGCACAGATACGCAGTATTTT. Its protein is CASSLGLAGSSTDTQYF. Based on the CDR3 plus reference TRBV19 and TRBJ2-3, the full variable domain is DGGITQSPKYLFRKEGQNVTLSCEQNLNHDAMYWYRQDPGQGLRLIYYSQIVNDFQKGDIAEGYSVSREKKESFPLTVTSAQKNPTAFYLCASSLGLAGSSTDTQYFGPGTRLTVL.

Regarding this clone: The same CDR3 can be traced to other DNA sequences in this sample. The gene calls are TRBV19 and TRBJ2-7, with 7 bases fitting TRBD1. From germline, CDR1 is LNHDA and CDR2 SQIVND (reference sequence). Germline trimming cut 3 bases from V and 2 bases from J; bases unmatched to any gene: 1. This CDR3 has 13 amino acids. The CDR3 loop reads CASSIGQAYEQYF. CDR3 DNA: TGTGCCAGTAGTATCGGACAGGCCTACGAGCAGTACTTC.

The chain is built from TRBV6-2 or TRBV6-3 and TRBJ1-2; 8 bases are a match to TRBD1. Losses at the gene ends were 6 bases for V and 6 bases for J; bases not matched to a gene: 9. The germline gives CDR1 MNHEY, CDR2 SVGEGT. The CDR3 is 14 amino acids. DNA for the CDR3: TGTGCCAGCAGCCCGGACAGGGAAGTAAATGGCTACACCTTC. It specifies CASSPDREVNGYTF.

The CDR3 protein is CASSEVLGRGKPQHF. CDR3 coding DNA: TGTGCCAGCAGTGAAGTCTTGGGAAGGGGGAAGCCCCAGCATTTT. The V gene is TRBV6-1, the J gene TRBJ1-5; tentatively, D is TRBD1 (6 bases). Germline V gene data show CDR1 as MNHNS and CDR2 as SASEGT. This CDR3 has 15 residues. Trimming pared 1 base from V and 8 bases from J, leaving 15 bases between.

The J gene is TRBJ2-5, the V gene TRBV30, with D unclear. Trimming cost V 2 bases and J 4 bases, with 11 bases left between them. CDR3 length: 13 amino acids. Looked up from germline, CDR1 is GTSNPN and CDR2 is SVGIG (reference sequence). The CDR3 sequence: CAWSTGSPETQYF. In nucleotides, the CDR3 is TGTGCCTGGAGTACCGGGTCCCCAGAGACCCAGTACTTC. Full variable domain (remainder filled in from reference TRBV30 and TRBJ2-5): SQTIHQWPATLVQPVGSPLSLECTVEGTSNPNLYWYRQAAGRGLQLLFYSVGIGQISSEVPQNLSASRPQDRQFILSSKKLLLSDSGFYLCAWSTGSPETQYFGPGTRLLVL.

The chain is built from TRBV7-2 and TRBJ2-1; D possibly corresponds to TRBD1 (5 bases). Germline CDR1 SGHTA, CDR2 FQGNSA. CDR3 size: 14 residues. Trimming shortened V by 3 bases and J by 7 bases, and 13 bases separated the two germline ends. The CDR3 nucleotides read TGTGCCAGCAGCTTCTCCTCATCAGGGAATGAGCAGTTCTTC. The encoded protein is CASSFSSSGNEQFF.

This sequence joins TRBV7-3 and TRBJ2-7; D possibly corresponds to TRBD1 (5 bases). This CDR3 spans 14 amino acids. The V gene lost 5 bases and the J gene lost 4 bases, with 15 bases spanning the gap. Germline CDR1 reads SGHTA; CDR2 reads FQGTGA. CDR3 nucleotide sequence: TGTGCCAGCAGCGTCGGACACGCTGGGTACGAGCAGTACTTC. Translating gives CASSVGHAGYEQYF.

The chain links TRBV28 to TRBJ2-7, with D tentatively TRBD2 (6 bases). V lost 2 bases to trimming and J lost 4 bases, with 15 bases between them. Per germline, CDR1 MDHEN and CDR2 SYDVKM. This CDR3 is 15 amino acids long. The CDR3 DNA reads as TGTGCCAGCAGTTTAGGTGGGAGTCGGGGGTACGAGCAGTACTTC. Translated, it gives CASSLGGSRGYEQYF.

The DNA for the CDR3 is TGTGCCAGCAGCTTAGCGAACTCGTATGGCTACACCTTC. It encodes CASSLANSYGYTF. The chain joins TRBV7-2 to TRBJ1-2, with D unresolved. Germline assignment: CDR1 SGHTA and CDR2 FQGNSA. The CDR3 is 13 amino acids. V lost 0 bases and J lost 5, with 7 bases in between.

CDR3 sequence reads: CASSPGQGHYYGYTF. Here the CDR3 DNA reads TGCGCCAGCAGCCCGGGACAGGGGCACTACTATGGCTACACCTTC. The chain uses TRBV5-1 and TRBJ1-2; 10 bases fit TRBD1. V lost 4 bases to trimming and J lost 3 bases; unmatched junction nucleotides: 6. The germline gives CDR1 SGHRS, CDR2 YFSETQ. The CDR3 consists of 15 residues.

The V gene is TRBV6-6, the J gene TRBJ2-4, with 10 bases identical to TRBD1. Looked up from germline, CDR1 is MNHNY and CDR2 is SVGAGI (reference sequence). With V trimmed by 5 bases and J by 3 bases, 22 bases remained unmatched. The CDR3 spans 21 residues. The CDR3 region has the DNA TGTGCCAGCAGTCCGAAAGACGACAGGGGGCGAATATCCGATAACAAAAACATTCAGTACTTC. As protein: CASSPKDDRGRISDNKNIQYF.

The J gene is TRBJ2-1, the V gene TRBV28; 12 bases are a match to TRBD1. This CDR3 has 15 amino acids. J lost 7 bases, V lost 6 bases, and 7 bases had no gene match. Germline V gives CDR1 MDHEN, CDR2 SYDVKM. CDR3 sequence (DNA): TGTGCCAGCAGCACCGGGACAGGGGGCAGGAATGAGCAGTTCTTC. Translated: CASSTGTGGRNEQFF.

V and J are TRBV13 and TRBJ2-7, with 10 bases lining up with TRBD2. The CDR3 covers 18 residues. V lost 1 base and J lost 0; bases outside the gene matches: 9. Per the germline V gene, CDR1 is PRHDT and CDR2 is FYEKMQ (reference sequence). CDR3 region: CASSLDQASGGPSYEQYF. Here the CDR3 DNA reads TGTGCCAGCAGCTTAGACCAGGCTAGCGGGGGACCCTCCTACGAGCAGTACTTC.

This clone was counted a single time. CDR3 coding DNA: TGTGCCAGCAGCGCCCGACAGGGGTCGAGCGGAGGCTACACCTTC. Protein product: CASSARQGSSGGYTF. The chain employs TRBV7-8 and TRBJ1-2; 8 positions match TRBD1. The junction had 13 bases not matched to a gene; V was cut back by 5 bases and J by 8 bases. This CDR3 region has 15 residues. Germline V gene sequence: CDR1 SGHVS, CDR2 FQNEAQ.

Concerning this clone itself: At one of its ends the junction is not consistent with the germline gene, which may arise from a read error. The chain recombines TRBV3-1 (or the pseudogene TRBV3-2) with TRBJ1-1; tentatively, D is TRBD1 (5 bases). The CDR3 runs 13 residues. Germline CDR1 and CDR2: LGHDT and YNNKEL (reference sequence). CDR3: CASSQDLVTVTSF. The CDR3 DNA reads TGTGCCAGCAGCCAAGATCTCGTGACAGTCACCTCCTTT.

This clone has a single count. This chain links TRBV2 with TRBJ2-5; D gene unclear. The germline V gene encodes CDR1 SNHLY and CDR2 FYNNEI. The CDR3 has 14 amino acids. V was cut by 3 bases and J by 5 bases, with 13 bases left in between. CDR3 sequence reads: CASSDEVRGETQYF. The CDR3 DNA reads as TGTGCCAGCAGTGATGAGGTCCGTGGGGAGACCCAGTACTTC. Full variable domain (rest looked up from reference TRBV2 and TRBJ2-5): EPEVTQTPSHQVTQMGQEVILRCVPISNHLYFYWYRQILGQKVEFLVSFYNNEISEKSEIFDDQFSVERPDGSNFTLKIRSTKLEDSAMYFCASSDEVRGETQYFGPGTRLLVL.

This chain uses TRBV11-2 with TRBJ1-4, with a tentative D call TRBD1 (6 bases). The CDR3 loop spans 16 amino acids. Trimming took off 5 bases at V and 3 bases at J, with 16 bases between the two ends. The germline V gene has CDR1 SGHAT and CDR2 FQNNGV. CDR3 region: CASSAVLQGPNEKLFF. Written as DNA, the CDR3 is TGTGCCAGCAGCGCCGTCCTACAGGGTCCTAATGAAAAACTGTTTTTT.